These 3 T cell receptor beta chains share one sample of origin, sequenced in a study of blood T cells in healthy people across ages. For the second PCR, which ran for about 7 to 11 cycles, a sample-barcoded 5' primer and a J-beta primer mix were used. MiXCR, run by TCRdb on the 5' RACE reads, gives a single entry per CDR3 protein. This sample has 550,000 to 750,000 distinct CDR3 sequences, with under 25% found just once. Sample: blood. The receptor set was obtained from a man in his 70s in good health.

This clonotype has just a few counts. This chain links TRBV5-1 with TRBJ2-7; 9 nucleotides match TRBD1. The trim removed 3 bases at V and 5 bases at J, leaving 9 bases unmatched. Germline V gene data show CDR1 as SGHRS and CDR2 as YFSETQ. This CDR3 contains 15 residues. CDR3 residues: CASSWGTGSRNEQYF. The CDR3 region has the DNA TGCGCCAGCAGCTGGGGGACAGGGTCAAGGAACGAGCAGTACTTC.

Points on this clonotype: One junction end does not reproduce the germline sequence, and a read error may be involved. This chain joins TRBV7-2 and TRBJ2-5; 9 bases map to TRBD1. CDR1 and CDR2 from the germline V gene are SGHTA and FQGNSA. This CDR3 is 16 amino acids long. In DNA, the CDR3 is TGTGCCAGCAGTTTAGGTCATCGGACAGGGGTGAAGACCCAGTACTTC. Translated: CASSLGHRTGVKTQYF.

In its sample, this clonotype was seen a few times. The rearrangement links TRBV18 to TRBJ2-1, with 11 nucleotides matching TRBD1. This CDR3 comprises 16 residues. V lost 5 bases, J lost 5 bases, and 8 bases stayed unmatched. Germline CDR1 and CDR2: KGHSH and LQKENI. CDR3 sequence reads: CASSSRTGGTNNEQFF. For the CDR3, the DNA is TGTGCCAGCTCATCCCGGACAGGGGGCACAAACAATGAGCAGTTCTTC. Filled out from reference TRBV18 and TRBJ2-1, the complete variable domain reads NAGVMQNPRHLVRRRGQEARLRCSPMKGHSHVYWYRQLPEEGLKFMVYLQKENIIDESGMPKERFSAEFPKEGPSILRIQQVVRGDSAAYFCASSSRTGGTNNEQFFGPGTRLTVL.